A single sample gave rise to the 11 T cell receptor beta chains below, sequenced in a study of PD-1 blockade in classical Hodgkin lymphoma (dated by TCRdb to about 2020). The sample's time point label is to be understood as: cycle 1 day 1 (C1D1), immediately before nivolumab initiation. Every trial patient had relapsed after autologous stem cell transplantation, and cohorts A, B and C differed in prior brentuximab vedotin exposure. A Miltenyi CD4+ T cell isolation kit was used for magnetic negative selection to purify CD4+ T cells from thawed PBMCs. The library relied on the immunoSEQ multiplex PCR assay. Held by TCRdb, this immuneACCESS table contains in-frame sequences only and omits some clones. Under half of the omission traces to an unresolved V gene where checked; the cause of the rest is unknown. The table for this sample lists about 12,000 clones; 90% of them were counted only once. Clones ranked in the top ten supply under 0.65% of the sample.

The source material was CD4+ T cells from blood, sampled at baseline. These receptors originate from a human donor with classical Hodgkin lymphoma.

The chain recombines TRBV7-8 with TRBJ1-5; D is possibly TRBD1 (5 bases). The germline V and J ends were trimmed by 1 base and 8 bases, with 18 bases remaining between them. This CDR3 contains 16 residues. Looked up from germline, CDR1 is SGHVS and CDR2 is FQNEAQ. CDR3: CASSLERVGGREPQHF. CDR3 DNA sequence: TGTGCCAGCAGCTTAGAACGGGTTGGGGGTCGGGAGCCCCAGCATTTT.

The table lists this clone with a few counts. The V gene is TRBV7-8, the J gene TRBJ1-2; tentative D call: TRBD1 (6 bases). CDR3 size: 13 residues. Germline loops: CDR1 SGHVS, CDR2 FQNEAQ. V was cut by 5 bases and J by 6 bases, with 13 bases left in between. Here the CDR3 reads CASSPDRSDGYTF. CDR3 DNA sequence: TGTGCCAGCAGCCCGGACAGATCGGATGGCTACACCTTC.

This chain connects TRBV10-3 to TRBJ2-5; no clear D. V lost 0 bases and J lost 2, with 10 bases in between. Germline V gene lookup returns CDR1 ENHRY and CDR2 SYGVKD. CDR3 length: 15 residues. CDR3: CAISESKQKQETQYF. DNA of the CDR3: TGTGCCATCAGTGAGTCGAAACAGAAACAAGAGACCCAGTACTTC.

The J gene is TRBJ2-2, the V gene TRBV19, with 7 bases lining up with TRBD1. The CDR3 is made up of 15 amino acids. V trimming: 3 bases; J trimming: 1 base; junction bases outside the gene matches: 2. Looked up from germline, CDR1 is LNHDA and CDR2 is SQIVND (reference sequence). For the CDR3, the DNA is TGTGCCAGTAGTATTAGGACAGGGAACACCGGGGAGCTGTTTTTT. It specifies CASSIRTGNTGELFF.

This sequence joins TRBV19 and TRBJ1-5; 9 bases are a match to TRBD1. Trimming at V came to 3 bases and at J to 1 base, leaving 4 bases not matched to a gene. This CDR3 is built from 16 residues. CDR1 is LNHDA and CDR2 is SQIVND in the germline V gene (reference sequence). CDR3 residues: CASSMGTGLSNQPQHF. CDR3 DNA: TGTGCCAGTAGTATGGGGACAGGGCTGAGCAATCAGCCCCAGCATTTT.

The sample holds one count of this clone. V and J are TRBV19 and TRBJ2-3; 11 bases agree with TRBD2. Germline V gene data show CDR1 as LNHDA and CDR2 as SQIVND (reference sequence). Germline trimming cut 6 bases from V and 6 bases from J; bases unmatched to any gene: 8. The CDR3 is 15 residues long. The CDR3 sequence: CASRPTSGARDTQYF. CDR3 nucleotide sequence: TGTGCCAGTAGACCGACTAGCGGGGCTAGGGATACGCAGTATTTT.

The chain is built from TRBV4-1 and TRBJ2-5; D perhaps matches TRBD2 (7 bases). Trimming removed 2 bases at V and 6 bases at J, with 22 bases between. Germline lookup yields CDR1 MGHRA and CDR2 YSYEKL. The CDR3 runs 17 residues. CDR3 amino acids: CASSQPTGGGSAKTQYF. The CDR3, as DNA: TGCGCCAGCAGCCAACCGACCGGGGGCGGGAGTGCGAAGACCCAGTACTTC.

The chain combines TRBV7-9 with TRBJ2-1; the match to TRBD2 covers 8 bases. The V segment lost 6 bases and the J segment 7 bases; nucleotides outside the gene matches: 11. The CDR3 loop spans 15 amino acids. Germline V CDR1 and CDR2: SEHNR, FQNEAQ (reference sequence). CDR3 loop: CASSAPGLVTNEQFF. The CDR3 DNA is TGTGCCAGCAGTGCTCCGGGACTAGTGACAAATGAGCAGTTCTTC.

This chain uses TRBV11-3 with TRBJ1-5; D not resolved. The germline V gene encodes CDR1 SGHNT and CDR2 YENEEA. Trimming shortened V by 3 bases and J by 5 bases, and 20 bases separated the two germline ends. This CDR3 comprises 17 residues. This chain's CDR3 is CASSLSAQASLYQPQHF. The CDR3 nucleotides read TGTGCCAGCAGCTTGTCTGCTCAGGCGTCCCTCTATCAGCCCCAGCATTTT.

The V gene is TRBV10-3, the J gene TRBJ2-5, with 11 bases lining up with TRBD1. The DNA end is a closer match to TRBJ2-7, so the J assignment may be wrong. The CDR3 runs 15 residues. Per the germline V gene, CDR1 is ENHRY and CDR2 is SYGVKD. This CDR3 reads CAISLDGTGGNEQYF. For the CDR3, the DNA is TGTGCCATCAGTTTAGACGGGACAGGGGGTAACGAGCAGTACTTC.

V is TRBV11-2 and J is TRBJ2-7, with TRBD2 as a possible D gene (6 bases). Trimming left V 4 bases short and J 3 bases short, with 13 bases between. Looked up from germline, CDR1 is SGHAT and CDR2 is FQNNGV. The CDR3 is 14 residues long. CDR3: CASSSWGDFYEQYF. The CDR3 region has the DNA TGTGCCAGCAGCTCCTGGGGGGACTTCTACGAGCAGTACTTC.